The 16 T cell receptor beta chains below all came from one sample that was sequenced in a study of cytomegalovirus exposure and HLA in healthy donors. The PCR had 60 Vbeta and 13 Jbeta primers. Sequenced by immunoSEQ multiplex PCR; TCRdb stores in-frame clones only, minus some. Among 45,000 to 65,000 clones listed, 82% were seen once. The sequenced sample consisted of PBMCs. These receptors came from a woman aged 18-29 years in good health and CMV-seronegative.

The V gene is TRBV5-8, the J gene TRBJ1-1, with a weak D call TRBD1 (5 bases). Germline V lookup: CDR1 SGHTS, CDR2 YDEGEE. The CDR3 covers 17 residues. V was pared by 0 bases and J by 5 bases, with 20 bases between. CDR3 in DNA: TGTGCCAGCAGCTTGGAATTTGGCGCTGGGAGGGGAACTGAAGCTTTCTTT. Translating gives CASSLEFGAGRGTEAFF.

The chain uses TRBV30 and TRBJ2-1; the match to TRBD1 covers 8 bases. Germline lookup yields CDR1 GTSNPN and CDR2 SVGIG (reference sequence). This CDR3 has 14 amino acids. After removal of 2 bases from V and 5 bases from J, the junction contained 5 bases not matched to a gene. This CDR3 reads CAWSLGQGHNEQFF. The CDR3, as DNA: TGTGCCTGGAGTCTCGGACAGGGACACAATGAGCAGTTCTTC. The whole variable domain, remainder taken from reference TRBV30 and TRBJ2-1, is SQTIHQWPATLVQPVGSPLSLECTVEGTSNPNLYWYRQAAGRGLQLLFYSVGIGQISSEVPQNLSASRPQDRQFILSSKKLLLSDSGFYLCAWSLGQGHNEQFFGPGTRLTVL.

The chain has TRBV5-8 and TRBJ2-1; D is possibly TRBD2 (5 bases). The CDR3 covers 15 residues. Trimming left V 0 bases short and J 4 bases short, with 11 bases between. CDR1 is SGHTS, CDR2 YDEGEE, per germline. The CDR3 protein is CASSLGRGGYNEQFF. The DNA of the CDR3 is TGTGCCAGCAGCTTGGGACGGGGTGGGTACAATGAGCAGTTCTTC.

The V and J genes are TRBV5-1 and TRBJ2-3; D is perhaps TRBD1 (6 bases). The CDR3 consists of 14 residues. Germline V gives CDR1 SGHRS, CDR2 YFSETQ. Trimming removed 4 bases from V and 2 bases from J, with 11 bases in between. The CDR3 reads CASSRQEDTDTQYF. The DNA for the CDR3 is TGCGCCAGCAGCCGACAGGAGGACACAGATACGCAGTATTTT.

In its sample, this clone was seen once. The rearrangement uses TRBV5-5 and TRBJ2-3; D unresolved. Germline CDR1 and CDR2: SGHKS and YYEKEE (reference sequence). Trimming took off 0 bases at V and 2 bases at J, with 13 bases between the two ends. The CDR3 has 16 residues. CDR3 region: CASSLGHSWHTDTQYF. The CDR3, as DNA: TGTGCCAGCAGCTTGGGACATTCGTGGCACACAGATACGCAGTATTTT.

The chain recombines TRBV5-1 with TRBJ2-7; 13 positions match TRBD2. In germline, CDR1 is SGHRS, CDR2 YFSETQ. V shed 7 bases, J shed 3 bases, and the junction held 1 base outside the gene matches. CDR3 length: 13 amino acids. The CDR3 loop is CASRTSGGYEQYF. The DNA for the CDR3 is TGCGCCAGCCGGACTAGCGGGGGCTACGAGCAGTACTTC.

The genes are TRBV25-1 and TRBJ1-2; D is uncertain. Trimming shortened V by 0 bases and J by 5 bases, and 7 bases separated the two germline ends. There are 13 residues in the CDR3. Germline CDR1 and CDR2: MGHDK and SYGVNS. As DNA, the CDR3 is TGTGCCAGCAGTGAATACACGGGGTATGGCTACACCTTC. It encodes CASSEYTGYGYTF.

The chain joins TRBV7-3 to TRBJ2-1; TRBD2 agrees at 7 bases. J was trimmed by 6 bases and V by 2 bases; bases with no gene match: 4. Germline V gives CDR1 SGHTA, CDR2 FQGTGA. This CDR3 region has 14 residues. CDR3 sequence reads: CASSLVGGRNEQFF. CDR3 nucleotides: TGTGCCAGCAGCTTAGTGGGAGGGCGCAATGAGCAGTTCTTC. Using reference TRBV7-3 and TRBJ2-1 for the parts outside the CDR3, the full variable domain is GAGVSQTPSNKVTEKGKYVELRCDPISGHTALYWYRQSLGQGPEFLIYFQGTGAADDSGLPNDRFFAVRPEGSVSTLKIQRTERGDSAVYLCASSLVGGRNEQFFGPGTRLTVL.

The chain carries TRBV28 and TRBJ2-1, with 14 bases fitting TRBD2. The CDR3 totals 18 residues. CDR1 and CDR2 (germline): MDHEN, SYDVKM. J was trimmed by 6 bases and V by 6 bases; bases with no gene match: 13. CDR3 nucleotides: TGTGCCAGCAGGCGATCCGGGACTAGCGGGAGAAGTAGCAATGAGCAGTTCTTC. Protein sequence: CASRRSGTSGRSSNEQFF.

The J gene is TRBJ2-3, the V gene TRBV10-3; TRBD1 matches 9 bases. The CDR3 contains 15 residues. The V and J ends lost 6 bases and 4 bases, in that order; junction bases with no gene match: 8. CDR1 is ENHRY and CDR2 is SYGVKD in the germline V gene. CDR3 amino acids: CAIRTGTGFSDTQYF. CDR3 DNA: TGTGCCATCAGAACCGGGACAGGGTTTTCAGATACGCAGTATTTT.

V usage is TRBV6-6 and J usage is TRBJ2-2; maybe TRBD1 (5 bases). This CDR3 is built from 14 residues. Germline V gene lookup returns CDR1 MNHNY and CDR2 SVGAGI (reference sequence). V lost 6 bases and J lost 1, with 9 bases in between. This CDR3 reads CASRRQGNTGELFF. The DNA for the CDR3 is TGTGCCAGCAGGAGGCAGGGGAACACCGGGGAGCTGTTTTTT.

The J gene is TRBJ1-4, the V gene TRBV10-2; D is unresolved. Trimming cost V 5 bases and J 5 bases, with 15 bases left between them. The V gene's germline CDR1 is WSHSY and CDR2 SAAADI. This CDR3 has 15 amino acids. CDR3 amino acids: CASSLDRGLNEKLFF. CDR3 in DNA: TGCGCCAGCAGTCTAGATCGGGGTCTAAATGAAAAACTGTTTTTT.

The chain uses TRBV30 and TRBJ2-2; the match to TRBD1 covers 10 bases. Trimming cost V 5 bases and J 6 bases; bases outside gene matches: 15. Germline loops: CDR1 GTSNPN, CDR2 SVGIG (reference sequence). The CDR3 runs to 17 residues. The CDR3 is CAWGTGAGLALPGELFF. The CDR3 DNA is TGTGCCTGGGGGACAGGGGCAGGACTAGCCCTCCCCGGGGAGCTGTTTTTT.

The chain uses TRBV2 and TRBJ1-1; the D gene is possibly TRBD1 (6 bases). The germline V and J ends were trimmed by 6 bases and 1 base, with 9 bases remaining between them. Germline CDR1 reads SNHLY; CDR2 reads FYNNEI. This CDR3 has 13 residues. The CDR3 region is CASSQQGNTEAFF. As DNA, the CDR3 is TGTGCCAGCAGCCAACAGGGGAACACTGAAGCTTTCTTT.

This clone showed up just once. The chain employs TRBV5-1 and TRBJ2-2; D gene uncertain. V gave up 1 base and J gave up 0 bases, with 7 bases separating them. The CDR3 is 15 residues long. Germline CDR1 reads SGHRS; CDR2 reads YFSETQ. CDR3 bases: TGCGCCAGCAGCTTGTTCAGGCCGAACACCGGGGAGCTGTTTTTT. This codes for CASSLFRPNTGELFF. The whole variable domain, remainder taken from reference TRBV5-1 and TRBJ2-2, is KAGVTQTPRYLIKTRGQQVTLSCSPISGHRSVSWYQQTPGQGLQFLFEYFSETQRNKGNFPGRFSGRQFSNSRSEMNVSTLELGDSALYLCASSLFRPNTGELFFGEGSRLTVL.

This clone was found once. The chain has TRBV4-1 and TRBJ2-1; the D is unclear. The CDR3 contains 16 residues. The germline CDR1 and CDR2 sequences are MGHRA and YSYEKL. Trimming left V 1 base short and J 0 bases short, with 10 bases between. CDR3 protein: CASSQVNIVSYNEQFF. The DNA of the CDR3 is TGCGCCAGCAGCCAAGTTAATATCGTCTCCTACAATGAGCAGTTCTTC.